Below, 5 T cell receptor beta chains from the same sample are listed, as sequenced in a study of T cell responses to AZD1222 COVID-19 vaccine. Measured with immunoSEQ multiplex PCR; TCRdb has only the in-frame clones, and not every one. The table shows around 150,000 clones, with under 95% occurring only once. Sequences were derived from peripheral blood, sampled on day 0 of MenACWY control vaccination. The receptors were sampled from an adult in good health.

V usage is TRBV11-2 and J usage is TRBJ2-7; 12 positions agree with TRBD2. V shed 5 bases, J shed 3 bases, and the junction held 5 bases outside the gene matches. The CDR3 covers 15 residues. Per the germline V gene, CDR1 is SGHAT and CDR2 is FQNNGV. CDR3 sequence: CASSLGLAGIYEQYF. CDR3 DNA: TGTGCCAGCAGCCTCGGACTAGCGGGGATCTACGAGCAGTACTTC.

The chain links TRBV7-2 to TRBJ1-6; D uncertain. The CDR3 is 14 amino acids. Trimming removed 4 bases from V and 8 bases from J, with 12 bases in between. Germline CDR1 reads SGHTA; CDR2 reads FQGNSA. The CDR3 sequence is CASSSGVLYSPLHF. CDR3 DNA sequence: TGTGCCAGCAGCTCCGGGGTTCTCTATTCACCCCTCCACTTT.

This clone has just one count. The chain couples TRBV9 to TRBJ2-7, with 11 bases that match TRBD2. In germline, CDR1 is SGDLS, CDR2 YYNGEE. J was trimmed by 2 bases and V by 4 bases; bases with no gene match: 5. There are 15 residues in the CDR3. The CDR3 reads CASSLGLAEAYEQYF. The DNA for the CDR3 is TGTGCCAGCAGCTTGGGACTAGCGGAGGCCTACGAGCAGTACTTC.

The chain joins TRBV28 to TRBJ2-2, with 14 positions matching TRBD2. This CDR3 has 17 amino acids. Trimming removed 4 bases from V and 6 bases from J; junction bases left unmatched: 7. Looked up from germline, CDR1 is MDHEN and CDR2 is SYDVKM. CDR3 nucleotide sequence: TGTGCCAGCAGTTCAGGGACTAGCGGGAGACCGCCCGGGGAGCTGTTTTTT. Protein product: CASSSGTSGRPPGELFF.

The J gene is TRBJ1-2, the V gene TRBV29-1; perhaps TRBD1 as D (6 bases). CDR1 is SQVTM, CDR2 ANQGSEA, per germline. The CDR3 loop spans 13 amino acids. V dropped 6 bases and J dropped 3 bases, with 14 bases sitting between them. CDR3 residues: CSVSGGRDYGYTF. CDR3 nucleotide sequence: TGCAGCGTATCGGGGGGCCGGGACTATGGCTACACCTTC.